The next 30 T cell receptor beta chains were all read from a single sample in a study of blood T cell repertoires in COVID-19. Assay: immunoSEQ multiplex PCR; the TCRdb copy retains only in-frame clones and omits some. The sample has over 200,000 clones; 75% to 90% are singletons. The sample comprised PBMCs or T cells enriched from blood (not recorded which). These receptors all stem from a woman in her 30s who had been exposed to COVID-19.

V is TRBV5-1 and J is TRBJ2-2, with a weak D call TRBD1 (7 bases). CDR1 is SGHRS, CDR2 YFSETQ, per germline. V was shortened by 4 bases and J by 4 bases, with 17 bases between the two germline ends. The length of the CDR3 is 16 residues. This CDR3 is CASSNKAGGGTGELFF. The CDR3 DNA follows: TGCGCCAGCAGCAATAAGGCAGGGGGAGGCACCGGGGAGCTGTTTTTT.

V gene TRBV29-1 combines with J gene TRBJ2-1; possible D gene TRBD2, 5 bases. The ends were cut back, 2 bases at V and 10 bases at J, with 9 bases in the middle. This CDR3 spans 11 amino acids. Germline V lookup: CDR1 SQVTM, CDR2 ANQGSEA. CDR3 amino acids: CSVETPSEQFF. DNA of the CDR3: TGCAGCGTTGAAACCCCTAGCGAGCAGTTCTTC.

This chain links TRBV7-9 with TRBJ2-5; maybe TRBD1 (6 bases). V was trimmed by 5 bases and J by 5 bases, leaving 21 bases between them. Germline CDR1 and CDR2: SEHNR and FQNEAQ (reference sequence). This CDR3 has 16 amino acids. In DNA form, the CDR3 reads TGTGCCAGCAGCCCTCATGCCCGGGACAAAGGGGAGACCCAGTACTTC. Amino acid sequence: CASSPHARDKGETQYF.

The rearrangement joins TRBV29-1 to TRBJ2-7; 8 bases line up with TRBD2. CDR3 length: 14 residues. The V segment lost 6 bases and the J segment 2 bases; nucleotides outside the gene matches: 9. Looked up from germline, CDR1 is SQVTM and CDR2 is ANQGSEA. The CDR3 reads CSVAGTSGTYEQYF. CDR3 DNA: TGCAGCGTGGCCGGAACTAGCGGTACCTACGAGCAGTACTTC.

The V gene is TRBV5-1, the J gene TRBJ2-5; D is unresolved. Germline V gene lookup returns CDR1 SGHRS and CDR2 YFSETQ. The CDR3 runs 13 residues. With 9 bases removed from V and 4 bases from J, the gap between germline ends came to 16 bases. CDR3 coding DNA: TGCGCCACCACGGTCTCCGATGGAGAGACCCAGTACTTC. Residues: CATTVSDGETQYF.

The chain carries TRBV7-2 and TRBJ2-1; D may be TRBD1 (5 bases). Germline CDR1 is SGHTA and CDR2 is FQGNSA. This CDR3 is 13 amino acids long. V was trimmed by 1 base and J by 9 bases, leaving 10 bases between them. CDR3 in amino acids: CASSLGLGVEQFF. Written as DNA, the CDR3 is TGTGCCAGCAGCTTAGGGCTAGGGGTTGAGCAGTTCTTC.

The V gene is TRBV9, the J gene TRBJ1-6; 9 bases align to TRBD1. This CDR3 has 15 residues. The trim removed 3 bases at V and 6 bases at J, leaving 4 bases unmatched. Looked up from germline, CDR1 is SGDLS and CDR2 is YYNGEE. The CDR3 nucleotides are TGTGCCAGCAGCGCACAGGGGGCGGTTAATTCACCCCTCCACTTT. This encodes CASSAQGAVNSPLHF. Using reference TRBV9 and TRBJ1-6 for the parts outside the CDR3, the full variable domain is DSGVTQTPKHLITATGQRVTLRCSPRSGDLSVYWYQQSLDQGLQFLIQYYNGEERAKGNILERFSAQQFPDLHSELNLSSLELGDSALYFCASSAQGAVNSPLHFGNGTRLTVT.

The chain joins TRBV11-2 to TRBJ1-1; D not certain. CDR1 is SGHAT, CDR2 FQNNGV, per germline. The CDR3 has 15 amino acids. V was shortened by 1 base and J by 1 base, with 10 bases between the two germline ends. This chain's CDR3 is CASSLGKGGNTEAFF. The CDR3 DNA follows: TGTGCCAGCAGCTTAGGGAAAGGAGGGAACACTGAAGCTTTCTTT.

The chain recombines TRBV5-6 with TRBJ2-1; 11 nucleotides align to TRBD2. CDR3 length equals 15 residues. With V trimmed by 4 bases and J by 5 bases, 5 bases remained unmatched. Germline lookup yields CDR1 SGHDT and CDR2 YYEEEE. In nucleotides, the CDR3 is TGTGCCAGCAGCCTACTAGCGGGAGCAAACAATGAGCAGTTCTTC. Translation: CASSLLAGANNEQFF.

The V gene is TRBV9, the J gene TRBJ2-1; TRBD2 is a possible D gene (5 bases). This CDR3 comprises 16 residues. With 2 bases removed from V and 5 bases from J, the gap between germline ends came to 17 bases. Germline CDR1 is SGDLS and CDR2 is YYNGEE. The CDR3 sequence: CASSVPREGGHNEQFF. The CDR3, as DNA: TGTGCCAGCAGCGTTCCACGGGAAGGCGGGCACAATGAGCAGTTCTTC.

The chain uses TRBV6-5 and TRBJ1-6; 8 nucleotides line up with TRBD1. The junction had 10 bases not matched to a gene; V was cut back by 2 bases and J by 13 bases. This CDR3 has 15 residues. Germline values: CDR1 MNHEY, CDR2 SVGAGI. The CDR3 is CASSYASRQGSPLHF. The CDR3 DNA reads TGTGCCAGCAGTTACGCCTCTAGACAGGGGAGCCCCCTCCACTTT.

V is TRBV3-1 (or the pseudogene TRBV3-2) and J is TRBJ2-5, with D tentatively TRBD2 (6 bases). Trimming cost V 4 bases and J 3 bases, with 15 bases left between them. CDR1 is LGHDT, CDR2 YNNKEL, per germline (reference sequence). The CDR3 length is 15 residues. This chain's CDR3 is CASSPPLAREETQYF. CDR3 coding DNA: TGTGCCAGCAGCCCCCCGCTAGCGCGAGAAGAGACCCAGTACTTC.

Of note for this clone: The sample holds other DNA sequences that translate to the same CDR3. The CDR3 spells CASSLGLADNEQFF. The CDR3 DNA reads TGCGCCAGCAGCTTGGGACTAGCGGACAATGAGCAGTTCTTC. The V gene is TRBV5-1, the J gene TRBJ2-1, with 9 nucleotides matching TRBD2. CDR1 is SGHRS, CDR2 YFSETQ, per germline. With V trimmed by 0 bases and J by 5 bases, 0 bases remained unmatched. The CDR3 consists of 14 residues.

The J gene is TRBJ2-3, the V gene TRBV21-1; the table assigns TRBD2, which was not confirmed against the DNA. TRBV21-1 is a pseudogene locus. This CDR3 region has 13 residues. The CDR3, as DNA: TGTGCCAGCAGCAAGGTAGTCACAGATACGCAGTATTTT. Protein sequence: CASSKVVTDTQYF.

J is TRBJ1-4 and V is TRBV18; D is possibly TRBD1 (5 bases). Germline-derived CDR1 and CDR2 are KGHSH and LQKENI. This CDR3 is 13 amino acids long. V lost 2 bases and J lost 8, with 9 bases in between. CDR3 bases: TGTGCCAGCTCACCAACAGGAGAGGAAAAACTGTTTTTT. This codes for CASSPTGEEKLFF.

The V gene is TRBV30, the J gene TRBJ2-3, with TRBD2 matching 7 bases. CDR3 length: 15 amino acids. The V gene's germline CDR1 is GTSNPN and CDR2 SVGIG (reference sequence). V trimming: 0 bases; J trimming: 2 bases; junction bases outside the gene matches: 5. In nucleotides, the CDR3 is TGTGCCTGGAGTGTACTAGCGCATACCACAGATACGCAGTATTTT. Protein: CAWSVLAHTTDTQYF. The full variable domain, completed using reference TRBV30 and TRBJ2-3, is SQTIHQWPATLVQPVGSPLSLECTVEGTSNPNLYWYRQAAGRGLQLLFYSVGIGQISSEVPQNLSASRPQDRQFILSSKKLLLSDSGFYLCAWSVLAHTTDTQYFGPGTRLTVL.

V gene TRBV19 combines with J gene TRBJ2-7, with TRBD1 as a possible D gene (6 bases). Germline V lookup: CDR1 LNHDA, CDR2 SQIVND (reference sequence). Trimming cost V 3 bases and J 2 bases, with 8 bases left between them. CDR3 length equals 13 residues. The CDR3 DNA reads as TGTGCCAGTAGTATTGGGACACCCTACGAGCAGTACTTC. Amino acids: CASSIGTPYEQYF.

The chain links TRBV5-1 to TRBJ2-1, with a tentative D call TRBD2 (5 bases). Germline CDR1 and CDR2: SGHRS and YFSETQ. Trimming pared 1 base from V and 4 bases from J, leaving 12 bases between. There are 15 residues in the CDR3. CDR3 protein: CASSLIYPGYNEQFF. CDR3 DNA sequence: TGCGCCAGCAGCTTGATTTATCCGGGGTACAATGAGCAGTTCTTC.

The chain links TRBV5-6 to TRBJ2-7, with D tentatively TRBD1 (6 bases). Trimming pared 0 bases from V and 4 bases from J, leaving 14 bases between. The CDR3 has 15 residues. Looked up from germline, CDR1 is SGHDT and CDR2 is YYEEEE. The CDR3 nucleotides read TGTGCCAGCAGCTTGGAAGGGGGTTTTCGGTACGAGCAGTACTTC. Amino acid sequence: CASSLEGGFRYEQYF.

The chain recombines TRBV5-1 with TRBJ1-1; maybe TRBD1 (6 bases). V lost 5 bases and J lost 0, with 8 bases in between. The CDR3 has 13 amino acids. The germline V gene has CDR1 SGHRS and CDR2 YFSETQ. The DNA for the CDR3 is TGCGCCAGCAGGTCAGGGGTGAACACTGAAGCTTTCTTT. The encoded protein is CASRSGVNTEAFF.

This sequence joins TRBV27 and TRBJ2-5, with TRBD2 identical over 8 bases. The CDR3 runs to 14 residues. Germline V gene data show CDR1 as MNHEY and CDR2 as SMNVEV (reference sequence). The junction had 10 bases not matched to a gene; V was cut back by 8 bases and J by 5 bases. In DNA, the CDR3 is TGTGCCAGCGCCCCCTCGGGCGGGAGGGAGACCCAGTACTTC. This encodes CASAPSGGRETQYF.

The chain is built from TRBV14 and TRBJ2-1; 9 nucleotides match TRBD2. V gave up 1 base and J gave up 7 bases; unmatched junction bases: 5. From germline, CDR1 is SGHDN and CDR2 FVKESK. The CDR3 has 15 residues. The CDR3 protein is CASSQGSGRLNEQFF. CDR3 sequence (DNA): TGTGCCAGCAGCCAAGGAAGCGGGAGGTTAAATGAGCAGTTCTTC.

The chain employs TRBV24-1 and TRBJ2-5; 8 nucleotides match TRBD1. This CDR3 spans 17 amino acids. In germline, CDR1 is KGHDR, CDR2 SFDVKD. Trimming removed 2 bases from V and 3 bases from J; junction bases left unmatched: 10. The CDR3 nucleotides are TGTGCCACCAGTGATTCCGAAGGACAGGGCCTGAAAGAGACCCAGTACTTC. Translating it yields CATSDSEGQGLKETQYF.

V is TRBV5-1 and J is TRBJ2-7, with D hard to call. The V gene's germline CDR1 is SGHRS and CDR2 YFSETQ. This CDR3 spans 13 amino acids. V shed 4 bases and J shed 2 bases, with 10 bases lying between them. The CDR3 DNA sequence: TGCGCCAGCAGCCTGACTGACCCCTACGAGCAGTACTTC. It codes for CASSLTDPYEQYF.

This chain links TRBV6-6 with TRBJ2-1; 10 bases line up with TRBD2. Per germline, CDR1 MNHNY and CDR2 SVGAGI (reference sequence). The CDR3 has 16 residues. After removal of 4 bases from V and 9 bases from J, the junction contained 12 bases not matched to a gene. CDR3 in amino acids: CASSLPLAGDMGEQFF. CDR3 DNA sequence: TGTGCCAGCAGTTTACCGCTAGCGGGAGATATGGGTGAGCAGTTCTTC.

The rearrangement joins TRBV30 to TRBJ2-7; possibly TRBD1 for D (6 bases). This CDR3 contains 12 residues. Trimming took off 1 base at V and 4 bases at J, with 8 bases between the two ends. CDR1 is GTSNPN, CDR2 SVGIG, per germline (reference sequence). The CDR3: CAWSGDIYEQYF. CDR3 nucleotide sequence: TGTGCCTGGAGTGGGGACATTTACGAGCAGTACTTC.

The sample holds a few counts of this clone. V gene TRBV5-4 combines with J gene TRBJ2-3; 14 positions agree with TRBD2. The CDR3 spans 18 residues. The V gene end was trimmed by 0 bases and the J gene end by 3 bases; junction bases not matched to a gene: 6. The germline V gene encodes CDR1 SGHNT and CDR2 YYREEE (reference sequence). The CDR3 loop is CASSLGLAGGPITDTQYF. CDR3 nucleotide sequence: TGTGCCAGCAGCTTGGGACTAGCGGGAGGGCCTATAACAGATACGCAGTATTTT.

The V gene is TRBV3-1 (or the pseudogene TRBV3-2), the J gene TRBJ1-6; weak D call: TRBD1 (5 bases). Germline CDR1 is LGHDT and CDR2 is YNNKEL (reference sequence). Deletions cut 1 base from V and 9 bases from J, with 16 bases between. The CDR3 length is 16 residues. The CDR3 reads CASSQGAGRRGSPLHF. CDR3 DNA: TGTGCCAGCAGCCAAGGGGCGGGGCGCAGAGGTTCACCCCTCCACTTT.

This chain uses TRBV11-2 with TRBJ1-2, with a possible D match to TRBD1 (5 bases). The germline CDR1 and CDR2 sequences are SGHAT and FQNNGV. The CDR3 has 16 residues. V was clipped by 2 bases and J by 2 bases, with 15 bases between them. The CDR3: CASSLLWGSANYGYTF. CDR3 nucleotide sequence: TGTGCCAGCAGCTTACTTTGGGGCTCGGCCAACTATGGCTACACCTTC.

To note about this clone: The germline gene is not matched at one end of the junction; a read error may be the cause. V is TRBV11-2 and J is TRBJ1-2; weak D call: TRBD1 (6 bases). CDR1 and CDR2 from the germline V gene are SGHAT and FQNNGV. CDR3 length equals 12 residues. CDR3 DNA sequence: TGTGCCAGCAGCCTAGACAGGCATGGCTACACCTTC. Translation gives CASSLDRHGYTF. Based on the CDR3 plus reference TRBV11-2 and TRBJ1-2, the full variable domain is EAGVAQSPRYKIIEKRQSVAFWCNPISGHATLYWYQQILGQGPKLLIQFQNNGVVDDSQLPKDRFSAERLKGVDSTLKIQPAKLEDSAVYLCASSLDRHGYTFGSGTRLTVV.